Listed below are T cell receptor beta chains from one sample, sequenced in a study of cytomegalovirus exposure and HLA in healthy donors. Produced via immunoSEQ multiplex PCR; TCRdb's table is partial and in-frame only. The sample lists approximately 200,000 clones, 70% to 80% occurring once. The sequenced material came from PBMCs. These receptors were obtained from a woman in her twenties or thirties in good health and CMV-seropositive. Each CDR3 is given with its conserved first and last residue. A D gene is named only where the DNA matches it firmly. Part of the rows lack a size; the others show once, few, many or a class for expanded clones.

TRBV9,TRBD2,.,TRBJ2-1,TGTGCCAGCAGCGCTTCGACTAGCGGGGCCTACAATGAGCAGTTCTTC,CASSASTSGAYNEQFF
TRBV4-2,TRBD1,.,TRBJ1-2,TGTGCCAGCAGCCAAGAGACAGGGGGACGGTCTGGCTACACCTTC,CASSQETGGRSGYTF
TRBV7-9,TRBD2,.,TRBJ2-5,TGTTCCAGCAGCTTTATGGGGGCGGGGGGACCCCAAGAGACCCAGTACTTC,CSSSFMGAGGPQETQYF
TRBV29-1,.,.,TRBJ1-2,TGCAGCGTTGCCCTCCAGGGGATCATAGATGATGGCTACACCTTC,CSVALQGIIDDGYTF
TRBV13,.,.,TRBJ1-1,TGTGCCAGCAGCTTAGACCGTTACGAGGCTTTCTTT,CASSLDRYEAFF
TRBV15,.,.,TRBJ2-1,TGTGCCACCAGTCAGGCGGGGGCCAACTCCTACAATGAGCAGTTCTTC,CATSQAGANSYNEQFF
TRBV10-2,.,few,TRBJ1-2,TGCGCCAGCAACGACGGGGTTGGCTACACCTTC,CASNDGVGYTF
TRBV27,.,.,TRBJ1-1,TGTGCCAGCAGTTTAATACGGGGAGGCACTGAAGCTTTCTTT,CASSLIRGGTEAFF
TRBV4-3,.,.,TRBJ2-1,TGCGCCAGCAGTAACGTTGTATCTGGACTGTCCTACAATGAGCAGTTCTTC,CASSNVVSGLSYNEQFF
TRBV19,TRBD1,.,TRBJ2-7,TGTGCCAGTAGTATAGATCCGGGACAGGGAGAGCAGTACTTC,CASSIDPGQGEQYF
TRBV6-6,.,.,TRBJ2-7,TGTGCCAGCAGTTCGTTCTCCTACGAGCAGTACTTC,CASSSFSYEQYF
TRBV15,.,few,TRBJ2-1,TGTGCCACCAGCAGAGACGGGTATGAGCAGTTCTTC,CATSRDGYEQFF
TRBV12-5,TRBD1,.,TRBJ1-5,TGTGCTAGTGGTTTGGCAGGGGGTTCCCAGCCCCAGCATTTT,CASGLAGGSQPQHF
TRBV5-4,TRBD2,.,TRBJ2-3,TGTGCCACTAAGACTAGCGGGGGTGGCAAAGCAGATACGCAGTATTTT,CATKTSGGGKADTQYF
TRBV11-3,TRBD1,.,TRBJ2-7,TGTGCCAGCAGCTTAGAGGGACAGCTAGGGTACGAGCAGTACTTC,CASSLEGQLGYEQYF
TRBV12-5,.,once,TRBJ1-1,TGTGCTAGTGGTTCGCCCTCGGGGGGAAACACTGAAGCTTTCTTT,CASGSPSGGNTEAFF
TRBV4-3,.,few,TRBJ1-5,TGCGCCAGCAGCCAAGAATCCAGGAATCAGCCCCAGCATTTT,CASSQESRNQPQHF
TRBV2,.,.,TRBJ2-1,TGTGCCAGCAGTGAACTAGCGAACTCCTACAATGAGCAGTTCTTC,CASSELANSYNEQFF
TRBV18,TRBD1,.,TRBJ1-1,TGTGCCAGCTCAGGACAGGGTTTTGGGCGCACTGAAGCTTTCTTT,CASSGQGFGRTEAFF
TRBV29-1,TRBD1,.,TRBJ1-1,TGCAGCGTAGACTGGGACAGGGGGTCGACTGAAGCTTTCTTT,CSVDWDRGSTEAFF
TRBV2,.,.,TRBJ1-2,TGTGCCAGCAATTTTGGCCTTAACTATGGCTACACCTTC,CASNFGLNYGYTF
TRBV19,TRBD2,few,TRBJ2-1,TGTGCCAGTTCGGGGGGAGCTGGGGTCATCGTCTATGAGCAGTTCTTC,CASSGGAGVIVYEQFF
TRBV4-1,.,.,TRBJ1-4,TGCGCCAGCAGCCAAGAGGGCAGGGTAGGCGAAAAACTGTTTTTT,CASSQEGRVGEKLFF
TRBV28,.,.,TRBJ1-1,TGTGCCAGCCGCTCACCCGAGTACACTGAAGCTTTCTTT,CASRSPEYTEAFF
TRBV7-2,.,.,TRBJ2-3,TGTGCCAGCAGCTTTCTCCTCGGGACAGATACGCAGTATTTT,CASSFLLGTDTQYF
TRBV29-1,TRBD1,.,TRBJ2-3,TGCAGCGTTGCGTTCCGAGGACAGGGTTTTGCTACGCAGTATTTT,CSVAFRGQGFATQYF
TRBV29-1,TRBD2,.,TRBJ2-7,TGCAGCGTCGAGGGACTAGCGGGAGTCTACGAGCAGTACTTC,CSVEGLAGVYEQYF
TRBV6-4,.,few,TRBJ2-3,TGTGCCAGCAGTGACTCGCCAGGCACAGATACGCAGTATTTT,CASSDSPGTDTQYF
TRBV20-1,TRBD1,once,TRBJ1-2,TGCGGGGGACAGGGCGCCAATGGCTACACCTTC,CGGQGANGYTF
TRBV19,TRBD1,.,TRBJ2-1,TGTGCCAGTAGGGGGACAGGGGGCAATGAGCAGTTCTTC,CASRGTGGNEQFF
TRBV4-3,.,few,TRBJ1-5,TGCGCCAGCAGCCAAAACAGGGATCAGCCCCAGCATTTT,CASSQNRDQPQHF
TRBV5-6,.,.,TRBJ2-1,TGTGCCAGCAGCTTGGTCCTTACAGGGTCTCGGATTTACAATGAGCAGTTCTTC,CASSLVLTGSRIYNEQFF
TRBV5-1,.,.,TRBJ2-5,TGCGCCAGCAACCCTTCTGGGCTATGGAGGGAGACCCAGTACTTC,CASNPSGLWRETQYF
TRBV27,TRBD1,.,TRBJ2-7,TGTGCCAGCAGTTGGGACAGGGCCTCCTACGAGCAGTACTTC,CASSWDRASYEQYF
TRBV11-3,.,few,TRBJ2-1,TGTGCCAGCAGCGCCCGGGAGAATGGGCACAATGAGCAGTTCTTC,CASSARENGHNEQFF
TRBV5-1,.,once,TRBJ2-7,TGCGCCAGCAGCTTTAGGGTCCAGGGAACCCCCTACGAGCAGTACTTC,CASSFRVQGTPYEQYF
TRBV29-1,TRBD1,.,TRBJ1-3,TGCAGCGTTCGGGACAGGGGCTCTGGAAACACCATATATTTT,CSVRDRGSGNTIYF
TRBV20-1,.,.,TRBJ2-3,TGCAGTGCTGTCCGAGGGTATTTT,CSAVRGYF
TRBV27,.,.,TRBJ2-1,TGTGCCAGCAGTTCGGGTTATAATGAGCAGTTCTTC,CASSSGYNEQFF
TRBV19,TRBD2,once,TRBJ2-5,TGTGCCAGTAGTATAGATGGACTAGCGGGAGTAGAGACCCAGTACTTC,CASSIDGLAGVETQYF
TRBV4-3,TRBD2,once,TRBJ2-7,TGCGCCAGCAGCCTTCTGGGGGGGTTGGACGAGCAGTACTTC,CASSLLGGLDEQYF
TRBV5-6,TRBD1,.,TRBJ1-5,TGTGCCAGCAGCCTGGGACAGGGTCATCAGCCCCAGCATTTT,CASSLGQGHQPQHF
TRBV5-1,.,few,TRBJ1-1,TGCGCCAGCAGCTCTGGGGAGGGTTCGGGCACTGAAGCTTTCTTT,CASSSGEGSGTEAFF
TRBV10-3,TRBD1,.,TRBJ1-1,TGTGCCATCAGGACTACAGGGGTCGTGGACACTGAAGCTTTCTTT,CAIRTTGVVDTEAFF
TRBV27,.,.,TRBJ1-5,TGTGCCAGCGCCCGGGTGGATAGCAATCAGCCCCAGCATTTT,CASARVDSNQPQHF
TRBV5-1,.,.,TRBJ2-4,TGCGCCAGCAGCTTATCCTTAGCCAAAAACATTCAGTACTTC,CASSLSLAKNIQYF
TRBV4-1,.,.,TRBJ1-5,TGCGCCAGCAGCCCGGACAGCACCTATAGCAATCAGCCCCAGCATTTT,CASSPDSTYSNQPQHF
TRBV11-3,.,.,TRBJ2-7,TGTGCCAGCAGCTTAGCCGGACAGACTACCTACGAGCAGTACTTC,CASSLAGQTTYEQYF
TRBV9,.,.,TRBJ2-7,TGTGCCAGCAGCGTAGAGGACGGGAGCTACTACGAGCAGTACTTC,CASSVEDGSYYEQYF
TRBV7-9,TRBD1,.,TRBJ1-2,TGTGCCGGCATACAGGGGCCGGTAGACGGCTACACCTTC,CAGIQGPVDGYTF
TRBV5-6,.,once,TRBJ2-1,TGTGCCAGCAGCTTGGTCTCAGGATCCGTCCCATACAATGAGCAGTTCTTC,CASSLVSGSVPYNEQFF
TRBV30,TRBD1,.,TRBJ2-5,TGTGCCTGGAAAACAGGGGGCGCGGAGACCCAGTACTTC,CAWKTGGAETQYF
TRBV27,TRBD2,.,TRBJ2-1,TGTGCCAGCAAAGGGGCTAGCGGGGTCGTATCCTACAATGAGCAGTTCTTC,CASKGASGVVSYNEQFF
TRBV6-6,.,.,TRBJ2-2,TGTGCCAGCAGATTACTCGCGAACACCGGGGAGCTGTTTTTT,CASRLLANTGELFF
TRBV6-5,TRBD1,few,TRBJ1-2,TGTGCCAGCAGCTCAGGGGGTGCGTCGTCTGGCTACACCTTC,CASSSGGASSGYTF
TRBV4-1,.,.,TRBJ1-1,TGCGCCAGCAGCCAACCGAGTAAAACAGGGAACACTGAAGCTTTCTTT,CASSQPSKTGNTEAFF